This T cell receptor (beta chain) appears in the sequencing data of a study of cytomegalovirus exposure and HLA in healthy donors. Assay: immunoSEQ multiplex PCR; the TCRdb copy retains only in-frame clones and omits some. The sample includes some 140,000 clones, approximately 84% seen only once; the top ten take over 1.3%. Germline V gene lookup returns CDR1 SGDLS and CDR2 YYNGEE. Between the trimmed V and J ends, which lost 4 bases and 0 bases, there was a span of 8 bases. The length of the CDR3 is 14 residues. The sequence derives from a woman in her twenties or thirties in good health and CMV-seronegative. The material sequenced was PBMCs. The V call is TRBV9, the J call TRBJ2-1; TRBD1 is a possible D gene (6 bases). CDR3 loop: CASSQGSSYNEQFF. DNA of the CDR3: TGTGCCAGCAGCCAGGGGAGCTCCTACAATGAGCAGTTCTTC.